The rows below give T cell receptor beta chains drawn from one sample of a study of cytomegalovirus exposure and HLA in healthy donors. TCRdb's table, derived via immunoSEQ multiplex PCR, lists solely in-frame clones and lacks some. The sample comprises some 130,000 clones, approximately 61% of which are singletons, and 1.6% rests with the top ten. Sequenced: PBMCs. The receptor set was obtained from a man aged 30-40 years in good health and CMV-seropositive. The CDR3 runs from the conserved cysteine through the conserved F or W. The D gene is left open where the match is weak. Part of the rows lack a size; the others show once, few, many or a class for expanded clones.

>.|.|TRBV11-2|TRBJ2-7
CASSSPGVGQYF
TGTGCCAGCAGCTCCCCGGGGGTAGGACAGTACTTC
>.|.|TRBV11-1|TRBJ1-1
CASSRHRIENTEAFF
TGTGCCAGCAGCCGACACCGGATAGAAAACACTGAAGCTTTCTTT
>.|.|TRBV5-4|TRBJ2-7
CASRTHQGNEQYF
TGTGCCAGCAGGACCCATCAGGGCAACGAGCAGTACTTC
>TRBD2|.|TRBV9|TRBJ2-7
CASSVGLAGEYEQYF
TGTGCCAGCAGCGTAGGACTAGCGGGCGAGTACGAGCAGTACTTC
>.|.|TRBV28|TRBJ1-2
CASSPGSFYGYTF
TGTGCCAGCAGTCCAGGATCTTTCTATGGCTACACCTTC
>.|.|TRBV2|TRBJ1-2
CASSTDSPGYGYTF
TGTGCCAGCAGTACTGACAGCCCTGGTTATGGCTACACCTTC
>TRBD1|few|TRBV5-1|TRBJ1-2
CASSFRQGTDYGYTF
TGCGCCAGCAGCTTTAGACAGGGTACCGACTATGGCTACACCTTC
>.|.|TRBV19|TRBJ2-3
CASQYRGTDTQYF
TGTGCCAGCCAGTATCGGGGCACAGATACGCAGTATTTT
>TRBD1|.|TRBV28|TRBJ1-5
CASSRPGQPHQPQHF
TGTGCCAGCAGCAGACCGGGACAGCCTCATCAGCCCCAGCATTTT
>.|.|TRBV27|TRBJ2-2
CASRGVASWNTGELFF
TGTGCCAGCCGGGGTGTTGCTAGCTGGAACACCGGGGAGCTGTTTTTT
>.|.|TRBV19|TRBJ1-3
CASSIPGGSSGNTIYF
TGTGCCAGTAGTATCCCTGGCGGTAGCTCTGGAAACACCATATATTTT
>.|.|TRBV4-1|TRBJ2-7
CASSQRLVTPPSYYEQYF
TGCGCCAGCAGCCAACGACTAGTCACTCCTCCTTCCTATTACGAGCAGTACTTC
>TRBD2|.|TRBV19|TRBJ2-1
CASSTGLAGGEQFF
TGTGCCAGTAGTACGGGACTAGCGGGAGGGGAGCAGTTCTTC
>TRBD2|.|TRBV10-3|TRBJ2-7
CAISGPIGLAGTRSYEQYF
TGTGCCATCAGCGGCCCAATCGGACTAGCGGGCACCCGCTCCTACGAGCAGTACTTC
>.|.|TRBV9|TRBJ1-2
CASSVDSGGSNYGYTF
TGTGCCAGCAGCGTAGATTCTGGGGGGTCTAACTATGGCTACACCTTC
>.|.|TRBV19|TRBJ1-4
CASSNSNSLNEKLFF
TGTGCCAGTAGTAACTCGAACAGCCTTAATGAAAAACTGTTTTTT
>.|once|TRBV4-3|TRBJ2-3
CASSLGLYTDTQYF
TGCGCCAGCAGCCTTGGACTGTACACAGATACGCAGTATTTT
>TRBD1|few|TRBV11-3|TRBJ2-1
CASSLGAGGLDEQFF
TGTGCCAGCAGCTTGGGGGCAGGGGGCCTCGATGAGCAGTTCTTC
>TRBD1|few|TRBV5-1|TRBJ1-3
CASKGDSGSGNTIYF
TGCGCCAGCAAGGGGGACAGCGGCTCTGGAAACACCATATATTTT
>.|.|TRBV19|TRBJ1-1
CASSRTEAFF
TGTGCCAGTAGTCGGACTGAAGCTTTCTTT
>TRBD1|.|TRBV6-5|TRBJ1-2
CASRPTGAASYTF
TGTGCCAGCAGACCCACAGGGGCGGCGAGCTACACCTTC
>.|.|TRBV2|TRBJ2-7
CAGSWDFSYEQYF
TGTGCCGGAAGCTGGGACTTCTCCTACGAGCAGTACTTC
>TRBD2|.|TRBV11-2|TRBJ2-1
CASSTFASGSNEQFF
TGTGCCAGCAGCACGTTTGCCAGCGGGAGCAATGAGCAGTTCTTC
>TRBD2|.|TRBV11-2|TRBJ2-5
CASSQGRGRGLWTQYF
TGTGCCAGCAGCCAGGGTCGCGGGAGGGGATTATGGACCCAGTACTTC
>.|.|TRBV6-6|TRBJ2-7
CASRDTYEQYF
TGTGCCAGCAGGGACACCTACGAGCAGTACTTC
>TRBD2|.|TRBV2|TRBJ2-5
CASSPPGLAVSQYF
TGTGCCAGCAGCCCACCGGGACTAGCGGTATCGCAGTACTTC
>TRBD1|.|TRBV2|TRBJ1-1
CASTTGTENTEAFF
TGTGCCAGCACTACCGGGACAGAGAACACTGAAGCTTTCTTT
>.|.|TRBV27|TRBJ2-7
CASSKDGAYEQYF
TGTGCCAGCAGCAAGGACGGGGCCTACGAGCAGTACTTC
>TRBD2|.|TRBV7-3|TRBJ2-1
CASSLESGGLAGYNEQFF
TGTGCCAGCAGCTTAGAATCGGGGGGACTAGCGGGCTACAATGAGCAGTTCTTC
>TRBD2|.|TRBV10-3|TRBJ2-3
CAISLGLEGDTQYF
TGTGCCATCAGCCTCGGACTAGAGGGAGATACGCAGTATTTT
>TRBD2|.|TRBV7-3|TRBJ2-1
CASSLTASGMYNEQFF
TGTGCCAGCAGCTTAACTGCTAGCGGGATGTACAATGAGCAGTTCTTC
>TRBD1|.|TRBV4-1|TRBJ1-4
CASSQTGTGGEKLFF
TGCGCCAGCAGCCAAACCGGGACAGGGGGCGAAAAACTGTTTTTT
>.|.|TRBV7-9|TRBJ2-7
CSSSLAGAIEQYF
TGTTCCAGCAGCTTAGCAGGAGCTATCGAGCAGTACTTC
>.|few|TRBV6-4|TRBJ1-5
CASSDRRGQPQHF
TGTGCCAGCAGTGACAGGAGGGGTCAGCCCCAGCATTTT
>TRBD2|.|TRBV5-4|TRBJ2-5
CASRPAGAGETQYF
TGTGCCAGCAGGCCAGCGGGAGCGGGAGAGACCCAGTACTTC
>.|few|TRBV7-2|TRBJ1-1
CASSLGSTEAFF
TGTGCCAGCAGCTTAGGGAGCACTGAAGCTTTCTTT
>.|once|TRBV7-8|TRBJ2-7
CASSLEGGSYEQYF
TGTGCCAGCAGCTTAGAAGGGGGCTCCTACGAGCAGTACTTC
>.|few|TRBV16|TRBJ2-1
CASSQLPGSYNEQFF
TGTGCCAGCAGCCAATTGCCAGGATCCTACAATGAGCAGTTCTTC
>TRBD1|.|TRBV4-3|TRBJ2-5
CASSQDLQGETQYF
TGCGCCAGCAGCCAAGATTTACAGGGGGAGACCCAGTACTTC
>TRBD1|.|TRBV19|TRBJ1-3
CASSPGQGWSSGNTIYF
TGTGCCAGTAGTCCCGGACAGGGTTGGAGTTCTGGAAACACCATATATTTT
>.|.|TRBV4-2|TRBJ2-2
CASSQERQENTGELFF
TGTGCCAGCAGCCAAGAACGACAGGAGAACACCGGGGAGCTGTTTTTT
>TRBD1|.|TRBV7-9|TRBJ1-5
CSSSLETGGGQQPQHF
TGTTCCAGCAGCCTAGAGACAGGGGGGGGGCAACAGCCCCAGCATTTT
>.|.|TRBV19|TRBJ1-6
CASRKSESPLHF
TGTGCCAGTAGGAAATCAGAATCACCCCTCCACTTT
>.|.|TRBV27|TRBJ2-7
CASSFSRGPRSYEQYF
TGTGCCAGCAGTTTCTCCAGGGGACCCCGGTCCTACGAGCAGTACTTC
>.|.|TRBV9|TRBJ2-3
CASSVAQATDTQYF
TGTGCCAGCAGCGTAGCACAGGCAACAGATACGCAGTATTTT
>.|.|TRBV18|TRBJ1-2
CASSPWAGPGGYGYTF
TGTGCCAGCTCACCGTGGGCGGGTCCGGGTGGCTATGGCTACACCTTC
>TRBD1|few|TRBV13|TRBJ2-7
CASSLEGAGGSEQYF
TGTGCCAGCAGCTTAGAAGGGGCAGGGGGCAGCGAGCAGTACTTC
>TRBD2|.|TRBV4-2|TRBJ2-5
CASSPTSGQETQYF
TGTGCCAGCAGCCCGACTAGCGGCCAAGAGACCCAGTACTTC
>TRBD1|.|TRBV6-1|TRBJ2-7
CASTMDGQGRVEQYF
TGTGCCAGCACAATGGACGGACAGGGAAGGGTCGAGCAGTACTTC
>TRBD2|.|TRBV6-5|TRBJ2-1
CASSYSSSGGNEQFF
TGTGCCAGCAGTTACTCTTCTAGCGGCGGCAATGAGCAGTTCTTC
>TRBD1|.|TRBV30|TRBJ2-3
CAWRGQQSTDTQYF
TGTGCCTGGAGGGGACAGCAGAGCACAGATACGCAGTATTTT
>.|.|TRBV7-9|TRBJ1-1
CASSIPQGNTEAFF
TGTGCCAGCAGCATCCCCCAGGGTAACACTGAAGCTTTCTTT